The next 23 T cell receptor beta chains were all read from a single sample in a study of T cells in Graves' hyperthyroidism and ophthalmopathy. RNA transcripts gave rise to amplified TCR beta CDR3 regions. The TCR CDR3 was amplified in a first-round RT-PCR using the HTBI primer set. MiXCR was run by TCRdb on the multiplex PCR reads, yielding one entry per CDR3 protein. The sample includes some 350,000 distinct CDR3 sequences, 15% to 20% of them seen just once. Source material: blood. Source of these receptors: a woman in her late teens or twenties with Graves' hyperthyroidism.

This clonotype was seen at least ten times. The rearrangement uses TRBV20-1 and TRBJ1-5; possible D gene TRBD1, 5 bases. V lost 0 bases and J 5 bases, leaving 14 bases between the germline ends. Germline CDR1 and CDR2: DFQATT and SNEGSKA (reference sequence). This CDR3 spans 15 amino acids. The CDR3 nucleotides are TGCAGTGCTAGAGATGCCCGGGTGGGGGATCAGCCCCAGCATTTT. Translating gives CSARDARVGDQPQHF.

This clonotype was picked up many times. The rearrangement links TRBV10-3 to TRBJ1-5, with TRBD1 matching over 8 bases. This CDR3 is 14 amino acids long. V dropped 8 bases and J dropped 6; count of bases not matched to a gene: 9. Germline CDR1 and CDR2: ENHRY and SYGVKD. As DNA, the CDR3 is TGTGCCATCGCGGACAGGGAAGGGTCTCAGCCCCAGCATTTT. Amino acids: CAIADREGSQPQHF.

This clonotype was seen many times. The chain recombines TRBV7-3 with TRBJ2-5; D uncertain. The CDR3 runs to 13 residues. Per germline, CDR1 SGHTA and CDR2 FQGTGA. Trimming left V 3 bases short and J 5 bases short, with 10 bases between. This CDR3 reads CASSFGSGETQYF. CDR3 bases: TGTGCCAGCAGCTTTGGATCTGGGGAGACCCAGTACTTC.

This clonotype was found many times. This chain joins TRBV24-1 and TRBJ1-2; TRBD1 agrees at 10 bases. The CDR3 covers 15 residues. Losses at the gene ends were 5 bases for V and 0 bases for J; bases not matched to a gene: 2. Germline V gene data show CDR1 as KGHDR and CDR2 as SFDVKD. The CDR3 nucleotides read TGTGCCACCAGTGGGGGACAGGGGTCTAACTATGGCTACACCTTC. This sequence encodes CATSGGQGSNYGYTF.

Ten or more counts support this clonotype. The chain joins TRBV27 to TRBJ1-1; D uncertain. CDR1 and CDR2 from the germline V gene are MNHEY and SMNVEV (reference sequence). V lost 5 bases, J lost 4 bases, and 11 bases lay in between. This CDR3 is 13 amino acids long. CDR3 DNA sequence: TGTGCCAGCAGTGCACCCCTCGGCACTGAAGCTTTCTTT. Encoded protein: CASSAPLGTEAFF.

This clonotype was counted only a few times. The chain has TRBV6-5 and TRBJ1-2; no reliable D call. This CDR3 has 13 residues. The V end lost 0 bases, the J end lost 7 bases, and 9 bases lay between the germline ends. Germline lookup yields CDR1 MNHEY and CDR2 SVGAGI. CDR3 nucleotide sequence: TGTGCCAGCAGTTACTCGAACCAAGTTGGCTACACCTTC. This encodes CASSYSNQVGYTF.

This clonotype appeared many times. This chain uses TRBV20-1 with TRBJ1-2, with a possible D match to TRBD1 (5 bases). CDR1 and CDR2 from the germline V gene are DFQATT and SNEGSKA (reference sequence). The CDR3 sequence is 14 residues long. V lost 6 bases, J lost 0 bases, and 14 bases lay in between. The CDR3 nucleotides read TGCAGTGCCGCAGGGACCCCCGCTAACTATGGCTACACCTTC. Encoded protein: CSAAGTPANYGYTF.

The chain employs TRBV20-1 and TRBJ1-5; no firm D call. The CDR3 loop spans 13 amino acids. The germline V gene encodes CDR1 DFQATT and CDR2 SNEGSKA (reference sequence). V lost 3 bases, J lost 2 bases, and 8 bases lay in between. The DNA for the CDR3 is TGCAGTGCTAGGACATCAGGCAATCAGCCCCAGCATTTT. Translated, it gives CSARTSGNQPQHF.

This clonotype was recorded at least ten times. This chain joins TRBV20-1 and TRBJ1-2, with 7 bases lining up with TRBD1. V trimming: 8 bases; J trimming: 3 bases; junction bases outside the gene matches: 15. The CDR3 is 15 amino acids. The germline gives CDR1 DFQATT, CDR2 SNEGSKA (reference sequence). The CDR3 sequence is CSPLNSGTAYYGYTF. The DNA of the CDR3 is TGCAGTCCGCTAAATTCCGGGACAGCATACTATGGCTACACCTTC.

This clonotype occurred many times. The chain joins TRBV14 to TRBJ2-7, with D tentatively TRBD1 (6 bases). CDR1 and CDR2 (germline): SGHDN, FVKESK. The CDR3 is 15 residues long. V lost 3 bases to trimming and J lost 2 bases, with 14 bases between them. CDR3 in DNA: TGTGCCAGCAGCCACCTTATGGCAGGGGCCTACGAGCAGTACTTC. It encodes CASSHLMAGAYEQYF.

This clonotype was recorded many times. The CDR3 loop reads CASRPDRDYQETQYF. For the CDR3, the DNA is TGTGCCAGCAGGCCTGACAGGGATTACCAAGAGACCCAGTACTTC. The rearrangement uses TRBV6-2 or TRBV6-3 and TRBJ2-5; the match to TRBD1 covers 7 bases. The CDR3 spans 15 residues. V trimming: 6 bases; J trimming: 0 bases; junction bases outside the gene matches: 7. Per germline, CDR1 MNHEY and CDR2 SVGEGT.

The rearrangement uses TRBV19 and TRBJ2-2; possibly TRBD1 for D (5 bases). CDR1 and CDR2 from the germline V gene are LNHDA and SQIVND (reference sequence). The CDR3 is made up of 15 amino acids. With 1 base removed from V and 1 base from J, the gap between germline ends came to 7 bases. CDR3 amino acids: CASSIARENTGELFF. CDR3 coding DNA: TGTGCCAGTAGTATAGCCAGGGAGAACACCGGGGAGCTGTTTTTT.

The chain carries TRBV9 and TRBJ1-3; D gene unclear. The V gene lost 1 base and the J gene lost 4 bases, with 9 bases spanning the gap. This CDR3 comprises 14 residues. Germline V gene sequence: CDR1 SGDLS, CDR2 YYNGEE. In DNA form, the CDR3 reads TGTGCCAGCAGCGTATCCGGGTTGGGAAACACCATATATTTT. This gives the protein CASSVSGLGNTIYF.

The table lists this clonotype with many counts. The rearrangement uses TRBV6-1 and TRBJ2-7; 8 nucleotides match TRBD2. The junction had 7 bases not matched to a gene; V was cut back by 6 bases and J by 0 bases. Germline values: CDR1 MNHNS, CDR2 SASEGT. This CDR3 has 15 residues. The CDR3 sequence is CASSPIAGSSYEQYF. CDR3 DNA sequence: TGTGCCAGCAGCCCCATAGCGGGGAGCTCCTACGAGCAGTACTTC.

This clonotype showed up many times. The genes are TRBV6-5 and TRBJ2-5; D is uncertain. Trimming pared 8 bases from V and 1 base from J, leaving 14 bases between. In germline, CDR1 is MNHEY, CDR2 SVGAGI. The CDR3 is 14 residues long. CDR3 nucleotides: TGTGCCAGCGAAGGATTTTATCTCCAAGAGACCCAGTACTTC. Residues: CASEGFYLQETQYF.

The chain links TRBV7-3 to TRBJ2-5; 7 nucleotides agree with TRBD2. The CDR3 loop spans 13 amino acids. With 5 bases clipped from V and 3 bases from J, the junction kept 3 bases outside the gene matches. The germline gives CDR1 SGHTA, CDR2 FQGTGA. The CDR3 coding sequence is TGTGCCAGCAGCGTCACTAGCGAAGAGACCCAGTACTTC. This encodes CASSVTSEETQYF.

This clonotype was seen repeatedly, ten times or more. The CDR3 DNA follows: TGTGCCAGCAGCGTAGAGGCGGGGGGAATGTGGAGCGGGGAGCTGTTTTTT. Protein sequence: CASSVEAGGMWSGELFF. The chain combines TRBV9 with TRBJ2-2; the match to TRBD2 covers 8 bases. After removal of 0 bases from V and 7 bases from J, the junction contained 11 bases not matched to a gene. The CDR3 loop spans 17 amino acids. From germline, CDR1 is SGDLS and CDR2 YYNGEE.

This clonotype was detected many times. This chain connects TRBV30 to TRBJ1-5; D is unclear. Germline CDR1 GTSNPN, CDR2 SVGIG (reference sequence). The CDR3 loop spans 12 amino acids. With 5 bases removed from V and 2 bases from J, the gap between germline ends came to 7 bases. The CDR3 DNA reads as TGTGCCTGGTCGTGGGGCAATCAGCCCCAGCATTTT. It is translated as CAWSWGNQPQHF.

Ten or more counts support this clonotype. The J gene is TRBJ1-1, the V gene TRBV5-6, with D perhaps TRBD1 (6 bases). V lost 4 bases and J lost 7, with 14 bases in between. The CDR3 has 13 amino acids. Germline-derived CDR1 and CDR2 are SGHDT and YYEEEE. CDR3 bases: TGTGCCAGCAGCCAGGACAGTATTGTTGAAGCTTTCTTT. Protein sequence: CASSQDSIVEAFF. The variable domain in full, with the rest retrieved from reference TRBV5-6 and TRBJ1-1, is DAGVTQSPTHLIKTRGQQVTLRCSPKSGHDTVSWYQQALGQGPQFIFQYYEEEERQRGNFPDRFSGHQFPNYSSELNVNALLLGDSALYLCASSQDSIVEAFFGQGTRLTVV.

This clonotype was seen ten or more times. The genes are TRBV5-4 and TRBJ1-1; a weak D match, TRBD1 (6 bases). Germline values: CDR1 SGHNT, CDR2 YYREEE (reference sequence). V was clipped by 4 bases and J by 5 bases, with 9 bases between them. The CDR3 has 12 amino acids. The CDR3 loop reads CASSRGGTEAFF. CDR3 sequence (DNA): TGTGCCAGCAGCCGAGGGGGTACTGAAGCTTTCTTT.

This clonotype was seen at least ten times. The chain has TRBV20-1 and TRBJ2-7; the D is unclear. CDR1 is DFQATT and CDR2 is SNEGSKA in the germline V gene (reference sequence). The V end was cut by 6 bases, the J end by 0 bases, with 6 bases between. The CDR3 extends over 11 amino acids. CDR3: CSASRSYEQYF. The CDR3, as DNA: TGCAGTGCCAGTCGCTCCTACGAGCAGTACTTC.

This clonotype was seen many times. V and J are TRBV6-1 and TRBJ2-5, with TRBD2 matching 12 bases. The CDR3 is made up of 15 amino acids. The trim removed 7 bases at V and 0 bases at J, leaving 3 bases unmatched. Germline-derived CDR1 and CDR2 are MNHNS and SASEGT. The CDR3 nucleotides read TGTGCCAGCAAAACTAGCGGGGGGAACCAAGAGACCCAGTACTTC. It is translated as CASKTSGGNQETQYF.

In its sample, this clonotype was seen many times. The chain uses TRBV2 and TRBJ1-1; D not certain. V shed 3 bases and J shed 2 bases, with 7 bases lying between them. The germline CDR1 and CDR2 sequences are SNHLY and FYNNEI. The CDR3 length is 13 residues. The CDR3: CASSEVPNTEAFF. CDR3 nucleotides: TGTGCCAGCAGTGAGGTTCCCAACACTGAAGCTTTCTTT.